One sample yielded the 18 T cell receptor beta chains listed below, sequenced in a study of blood T cell repertoires in COVID-19 (dated by TCRdb to the early 2020s). Libraries came from the immunoSEQ multiplex PCR assay. The clones in this table, taken by TCRdb from immuneACCESS, are in-frame only. Not every clone is retained; where verified, under half of the shortfall comes from an unresolved V gene, and the cause of the rest is unknown. The sample table holds approximately 240,000 clones, of which over 75% were seen once. 2% to 2.5% of the sample is in the top ten clones. Sequenced input: peripheral blood. The receptors stem from a woman aged 35 to 49 who had recovered from COVID-19.

This clone was seen only once. This chain uses TRBV9 with TRBJ1-4, with TRBD1 matching 7 bases. CDR1 and CDR2 (germline): SGDLS, YYNGEE. The CDR3 is made up of 14 amino acids. V shed 0 bases, J shed 5 bases, and the junction held 1 base outside the gene matches. CDR3 coding DNA: TGTGCCAGCAGCGTAGGACAGGGAAATGAAAAACTGTTTTTT. Its translation: CASSVGQGNEKLFF.

The chain uses TRBV28 and TRBJ2-1, with TRBD1 matching 9 bases. The germline V gene has CDR1 MDHEN and CDR2 SYDVKM. J gave up 4 bases and V 2 bases, and 9 bases lay outside the gene matches. The CDR3 is 17 residues long. The DNA of the CDR3 is TGTGCCAGCAGTTTAAGACAGGGGGTTGTCGAATACAATGAGCAGTTCTTC. Protein sequence: CASSLRQGVVEYNEQFF. Full variable domain (outside the CDR3, taken from reference TRBV28 and TRBJ2-1): DVKVTQSSRYLVKRTGEKVFLECVQDMDHENMFWYRQDPGLGLRLIYFSYDVKMKEKGDIPEGYSVSREKKERFSLILESASTNQTSMYLCASSLRQGVVEYNEQFFGPGTRLTVL.

V and J are TRBV18 and TRBJ1-3; TRBD1 aligns across 7 bases. Per the germline V gene, CDR1 is KGHSH and CDR2 is LQKENI. V gave up 4 bases and J gave up 8 bases; unmatched junction bases: 5. CDR3 length: 13 amino acids. The CDR3 here is CASSLGTADTIYF. In DNA, the CDR3 is TGTGCCAGCTCACTCGGGACAGCCGACACCATATATTTT.

The CDR3 sequence is CASSPGAGRSSYNSPLHF. In nucleotides, the CDR3 is TGCGCCAGCAGCCCTGGGGCCGGAAGGAGCTCCTATAATTCACCCCTCCACTTT. The chain links TRBV5-1 to TRBJ1-6; a weak D match, TRBD1 (5 bases). Germline-derived CDR1 and CDR2 are SGHRS and YFSETQ. The CDR3 length is 18 residues. V lost 4 bases and J 0 bases, leaving 17 bases between the germline ends.

The chain carries TRBV10-3 and TRBJ2-7; a possible D gene is TRBD2 (6 bases). The CDR3 totals 14 residues. The V end was cut by 10 bases, the J end by 0 bases, with 16 bases between. The germline V gene encodes CDR1 ENHRY and CDR2 SYGVKD. The CDR3 protein is CATSTGLSSYEQYF. CDR3 DNA sequence: TGTGCCACCTCAACGGGACTGAGCTCCTACGAGCAGTACTTC.

The CDR3 DNA reads TGTGCCAGCAGTTTATCCCCGGGACAGGGGGCTGGGGCCAACGTCCTGACTTTC. The encoded protein is CASSLSPGQGAGANVLTF. J is TRBJ2-6 and V is TRBV27; 11 bases align to TRBD1. Germline V lookup: CDR1 MNHEY, CDR2 SMNVEV (reference sequence). The CDR3 totals 18 residues. The ends lost 0 bases at V and 2 bases at J; junction bases unmatched: 3.

The chain recombines TRBV4-2 with TRBJ2-5; 9 bases match TRBD2. Per germline, CDR1 LGHNA and CDR2 YNFKEQ. With V trimmed by 0 bases and J by 1 base, 9 bases remained unmatched. The CDR3 is 18 amino acids. CDR3 in amino acids: CASSQDGMSGGRQETQYF. The DNA of the CDR3 is TGTGCCAGCAGCCAAGACGGAATGAGCGGGGGGCGCCAAGAGACCCAGTACTTC.

This clone has only one observation. The gene calls are TRBV29-1 and TRBJ2-2, with TRBD1 matching over 9 bases. The CDR3 spans 15 residues. J lost 5 bases, V lost 4 bases, and 8 bases had no gene match. CDR1 is SQVTM, CDR2 ANQGSEA, per germline. The CDR3 loop reads CSVVKGQGITGELFF. CDR3 bases: TGCAGCGTTGTGAAGGGACAGGGAATAACCGGGGAGCTGTTTTTT.

The chain joins TRBV18 to TRBJ2-7, with 9 positions matching TRBD1. CDR1 KGHSH and CDR2 LQKENI come from the germline V gene. J gave up 5 bases and V 2 bases, and 10 bases lay outside the gene matches. The CDR3 covers 16 residues. The CDR3 DNA is TGTGCCAGCTCACCATTTAGGGGACAGGGAGGTGACGAGCAGTACTTC. Translating it yields CASSPFRGQGGDEQYF.

The chain joins TRBV5-8 to TRBJ2-7, with D possibly being TRBD1 (6 bases). The V end was cut by 5 bases, the J end by 3 bases, with 18 bases between. CDR1 is SGHTS, CDR2 YDEGEE, per germline. This CDR3 has 15 amino acids. The CDR3 region has the DNA TGTGCCAGCAGATCCCTCGGCAGGACAGTCTACGAGCAGTACTTC. It is translated as CASRSLGRTVYEQYF.

The rearrangement links TRBV5-6 to TRBJ2-4; 8 nucleotides agree with TRBD1. Germline values: CDR1 SGHDT, CDR2 YYEEEE. Trimming took 4 bases from V and 5 from J; bases not matched to a gene: 5. The CDR3 extends over 14 amino acids. The CDR3 DNA follows: TGTGCCAGCAGCCTCGTGACAGGGGAAAACATTCAGTACTTC. It is translated as CASSLVTGENIQYF.

The chain carries TRBV4-3 and TRBJ1-5; tentatively, D is TRBD1 (6 bases). This CDR3 is built from 16 residues. V was cut by 0 bases and J by 3 bases, with 12 bases left in between. Germline CDR1 is LGHNA and CDR2 is YSLEER. The CDR3 coding sequence is TGCGCCAGCAGCCAAGAGCCGGGACAAGTCAATCAGCCCCAGCATTTT. Translated: CASSQEPGQVNQPQHF.

This clone appeared a single time. The V call is TRBV29-1, the J call TRBJ1-2; 11 bases align to TRBD1. The germline V gene has CDR1 SQVTM and CDR2 ANQGSEA. The CDR3 contains 13 residues. Trimming removed 5 bases from V and 7 bases from J; junction bases left unmatched: 6. CDR3 DNA sequence: TGCAGCGTTCTTGGACAGGGGGCGGGTGGCTACACCTTC. Protein sequence: CSVLGQGAGGYTF. Filled out from reference TRBV29-1 and TRBJ1-2, the complete variable domain reads SAVISQKPSRDICQRGTSLTIQCQVDSQVTMMFWYRQQPGQSLTLIATANQGSEATYESGFVIDKFPISRPNLTFSTLTVSNMSPEDSSIYLCSVLGQGAGGYTFGSGTRLTVV.

The chain employs TRBV11-1 and TRBJ2-5; perhaps TRBD2 as D (7 bases). Trimming stripped 6 bases from V and 0 bases from J, with 17 bases between. The CDR3 has 16 amino acids. CDR1 is SGHAT, CDR2 FQDESV, per germline (reference sequence). CDR3 residues: CASRSRGGLYQETQYF. CDR3 nucleotides: TGTGCCAGCAGATCGAGGGGGGGATTGTACCAAGAGACCCAGTACTTC.

The chain carries TRBV12-3 or TRBV12-4 and TRBJ1-2; no clear D. V lost 3 bases, J lost 5 bases, and 10 bases lay in between. The CDR3 runs to 13 residues. CDR3 DNA: TGTGCCAGCAGTTTTCTAGTCCGATATGGCTACACCTTC. Its translation: CASSFLVRYGYTF.

The chain uses TRBV9 and TRBJ2-1; 9 bases match TRBD1. Germline CDR1 and CDR2: SGDLS and YYNGEE. Unmatched junction bases numbered 14, after V lost 3 bases and J lost 4 bases. The CDR3 runs to 18 residues. The CDR3 sequence: CASSELSSGTGPYNEQFF. The CDR3 region has the DNA TGTGCCAGCAGCGAGTTGAGTTCCGGGACAGGGCCTTACAATGAGCAGTTCTTC.

The table lists this clone with a few counts. V gene TRBV20-1 combines with J gene TRBJ1-1; TRBD1 matches at 7 bases. The CDR3 contains 14 residues. V lost 3 bases, J lost 1 base, and 5 bases stayed unmatched. The germline gives CDR1 DFQATT, CDR2 SNEGSKA (reference sequence). CDR3 sequence reads: CSASRRDRNTEAFF. CDR3 nucleotide sequence: TGCAGTGCTAGTAGGCGGGACAGGAACACTGAAGCTTTCTTT.

This sequence joins TRBV27 and TRBJ2-1; 7 nucleotides align to TRBD2. The junction had 8 bases not matched to a gene; V was cut back by 8 bases and J by 4 bases. The length of the CDR3 is 14 residues. Germline-derived CDR1 and CDR2 are MNHEY and SMNVEV (reference sequence). The CDR3 coding sequence is TGTGCCAGCCGGGACTATGGGACTTACAATGAGCAGTTCTTC. It encodes CASRDYGTYNEQFF.